A selection of T cell receptor beta chains follows, all from one sample in a study of blood T cell repertoires in COVID-19. Libraries were prepared by immunoSEQ multiplex PCR; TCRdb keeps only in-frame clonotypes and omits some of them. The sample has about 280,000 clones, 88% seen once. Sequenced input: PBMCs or T cells enriched from blood (not recorded which). These receptor sequences come from a woman aged 55 to 70 in a cohort exposed to, infected with or recovered from COVID-19 (not recorded which). Both conserved end residues are part of each CDR3. Each record gives: CDR3 protein, CDR3 DNA, J gene, D gene, V gene, clone size. The D gene is left open where the match is weak. Not all rows give a size; the values are once, few, many and, for expanded clones, a class.

CASSGTGDTEAFF,TGTGCCAGCAGCGGGACAGGGGACACTGAAGCTTTCTTT,TRBJ1-1,TRBD1,TRBV12-3/TRBV12-4,-
CASSPGGGGTSTDTQYF,TGTGCCAGCAGCCCCGGGGGGGGCGGCACTAGCACAGATACGCAGTATTTT,TRBJ2-3,TRBD2,TRBV28,-
CASGLREKVVGEQFF,TGTGCCAGCGGCCTTCGGGAGAAGGTCGTTGGTGAGCAGTTCTTC,TRBJ2-1,-,TRBV6-5,-
CASSLQGQGGREQYF,TGTGCCAGCAGCTTACAGGGACAGGGGGGGAGAGAGCAGTACTTC,TRBJ2-7,TRBD1,TRBV13,once
CASSVAAGRSEQFF,TGTGCCAGCAGCGTAGCGGCGGGGCGAAGTGAGCAGTTCTTC,TRBJ2-1,-,TRBV9,-
CASSNIPGPWSEQYF,TGTGCCAGCTCTAACATTCCGGGTCCTTGGAGCGAGCAGTACTTC,TRBJ2-7,-,TRBV18,-
CASSVQGARADTQYF,TGTGCCAGCAGCGTACAGGGGGCCAGGGCAGATACGCAGTATTTT,TRBJ2-3,TRBD1,TRBV7-6,-
CASTSGGYDYGYTF,TGTGCCAGCACCTCGGGAGGGTACGACTATGGCTACACCTTC,TRBJ1-2,-,TRBV28,once
CASSVDGNSYEQYF,TGTGCCAGCAGCGTAGACGGGAACTCCTACGAGCAGTACTTC,TRBJ2-7,-,TRBV9,-
CASSSNVQPQHF,TGTGCCAGCAGCTCTAACGTTCAGCCCCAGCATTTT,TRBJ1-5,-,TRBV7-9,-
CASSQDADFTLNEQFF,TGTGCCAGCAGCCAAGATGCGGACTTTACTCTTAATGAGCAGTTCTTC,TRBJ2-1,-,TRBV3-1/TRBV3-2,-
CASSAREGNQPQHF,TGTGCCAGCAGTGCGCGGGAGGGCAATCAGCCCCAGCATTTT,TRBJ1-5,-,TRBV2,-
CASSSGWKAGVLSYEQYF,TGTGCCAGCAGTTCCGGGTGGAAGGCGGGAGTACTGAGCTACGAGCAGTACTTC,TRBJ2-7,TRBD2,TRBV28,-
CATSDRGYFSNQPQHF,TGTGCCACCTCGGACAGGGGGTATTTTAGCAATCAGCCCCAGCATTTT,TRBJ1-5,TRBD1,TRBV24-1,-
CASSLRRRTRVTEAFF,TGTGCCAGCAGTTTACGACGACGGACCAGGGTTACTGAAGCTTTCTTT,TRBJ1-1,-,TRBV28,-
CATSDSGIQQYF,TGTGCCACCAGTGATTCGGGGATCCAGCAGTACTTC,TRBJ2-7,-,TRBV24-1,-
CASSSGGAGHVEKLFF,TGTGCCAGCAGCTCAGGGGGCGCCGGGCACGTTGAAAAACTGTTTTTT,TRBJ1-4,TRBD1,TRBV5-4,-
CASSLGLAAHEQYF,TGTGCCAGCAGCTTGGGACTAGCGGCCCACGAGCAGTACTTC,TRBJ2-7,TRBD2,TRBV7-2,-
CASSEHGSHDADTIYF,TGTGCCAGCAGTGAACATGGCAGCCATGATGCGGACACCATATATTTT,TRBJ1-3,-,TRBV6-1,-